This entry features one T cell receptor beta chain sequence. This specimen belongs to a study of blood T cell repertoires in COVID-19. Study context: Researchers got acute and convalescent COVID-19 samples from the United States, Italy and Spain. PBMCs, B-cell-depleted T cells, or T cells provided the cDNA or gDNA that made up the material.

In the original workflow: It was from reference gene primer amplification that nucleated cell counts were estimated. The assay was immunoSEQ multiplex PCR, and TCRdb's table has in-frame clones only and misses some. The D gene and trimming were derived from the DNA, and the V and J assignments and clone size from that table. This sample yields almost 70,000 clones, of which 89% are seen a single time; around 4.9% belongs to the top ten. The material sequenced was peripheral blood. This TCR came from a woman between 50 and 59 years old with active COVID-19.

DNA for the CDR3: TGTGCCAGCATCGAGCGGAGGGGCCCGGCTGAAAAACTGTTTTTT. Translated, it gives CASIERRGPAEKLFF. The J gene is TRBJ1-4, the V gene TRBV28; TRBD1 is a possible D gene (5 bases). Germline V gene lookup returns CDR1 MDHEN and CDR2 SYDVKM. This CDR3 is 15 amino acids long. The V gene lost 7 bases and the J gene lost 7 bases, with 19 bases spanning the gap.